One and the same sample provided the 9 T cell receptor beta chains below, sequenced in a study of blood T cell repertoires in COVID-19. Libraries were prepared by immunoSEQ multiplex PCR; TCRdb keeps only in-frame clonotypes and omits some of them. Here the sample spans 110,000 to 150,000 clones, roughly 88% being singletons. The sample comprised peripheral blood. These receptors were taken from a woman in her 50s with acute or convalescent COVID-19.

The chain combines TRBV15 with TRBJ2-7; possibly TRBD1 for D (5 bases). The V gene lost 0 bases and the J gene lost 2 bases, with 11 bases spanning the gap. Per the germline V gene, CDR1 is LNHNV and CDR2 is YYDKDF (reference sequence). The CDR3 covers 15 residues. For the CDR3, the DNA is TGTGCCACCAGCAGAGATGATGCAGGGACCTACGAGCAGTACTTC. Its translation is CATSRDDAGTYEQYF.

The chain employs TRBV12-3 or TRBV12-4 and TRBJ2-5; no reliable D call. V shed 6 bases and J shed 2 bases, with 7 bases lying between them. The CDR3 extends over 12 amino acids. CDR3 amino acids: CASSPLQETQYF. As DNA, the CDR3 is TGTGCCAGCAGCCCCCTTCAAGAGACCCAGTACTTC.

The chain combines TRBV10-3 with TRBJ2-5; 8 bases line up with TRBD1. The V gene's germline CDR1 is ENHRY and CDR2 SYGVKD. The length of the CDR3 is 15 residues. After removal of 10 bases from V and 4 bases from J, the junction contained 14 bases not matched to a gene. CDR3 DNA sequence: TGTGCCACCACCCTCCGCGCAGGGGGCCTAGAGACCCAGTACTTC. It is translated as CATTLRAGGLETQYF.

This clone has more than one count but fewer than ten. V usage is TRBV19 and J usage is TRBJ1-2, with 7 bases aligning to TRBD1. Unmatched junction bases numbered 8, after V lost 6 bases and J lost 7 bases. Germline V lookup: CDR1 LNHDA, CDR2 SQIVND (reference sequence). The CDR3 is 13 amino acids. The DNA of the CDR3 is TGTGCCAGTAGACGGGAGGGGGCCTTTGGCTACACCTTC. Translating gives CASRREGAFGYTF.

In the case of this clone: The sample carries other DNA sequences with the same CDR3. This chain links TRBV5-1 with TRBJ1-1; D is uncertain. The CDR3 is 14 amino acids. V lost 0 bases and J 1 base, leaving 7 bases between the germline ends. Germline V gives CDR1 SGHRS, CDR2 YFSETQ. CDR3 protein: CASSLGPGNTEAFF. For the CDR3, the DNA is TGCGCCAGCAGCTTGGGACCGGGGAACACTGAAGCTTTCTTT. The complete variable domain, with remaining parts taken from reference TRBV5-1 and TRBJ1-1, reads KAGVTQTPRYLIKTRGQQVTLSCSPISGHRSVSWYQQTPGQGLQFLFEYFSETQRNKGNFPGRFSGRQFSNSRSEMNVSTLELGDSALYLCASSLGPGNTEAFFGQGTRLTVV.

The chain joins TRBV10-3 to TRBJ1-2; possible D gene TRBD1, 5 bases. Germline assignment: CDR1 ENHRY and CDR2 SYGVKD. V lost 4 bases to trimming and J lost 4 bases, with 7 bases between them. The CDR3 is 12 residues long. CDR3 region: CAISVDSYGYTF. DNA of the CDR3: TGTGCCATCAGTGTCGACAGCTATGGCTACACCTTC.

The chain is built from TRBV28 and TRBJ2-4; 8 bases line up with TRBD1. The germline V gene has CDR1 MDHEN and CDR2 SYDVKM. Trimming at V came to 6 bases and at J to 9 bases, leaving 13 bases not matched to a gene. There are 15 residues in the CDR3. DNA of the CDR3: TGTGCCAGCAGCCATGGGGGACAGGCCGGTATCATTCAGTACTTC. Protein sequence: CASSHGGQAGIIQYF. The full variable domain, in which reference TRBV28 and TRBJ2-4 provide the parts outside the CDR3, is DVKVTQSSRYLVKRTGEKVFLECVQDMDHENMFWYRQDPGLGLRLIYFSYDVKMKEKGDIPEGYSVSREKKERFSLILESASTNQTSMYLCASSHGGQAGIIQYFGAGTRLSVL.

This clone was detected only once. The chain combines TRBV28 with TRBJ2-7; TRBD1 matches 11 bases. J lost 2 bases, V lost 3 bases, and 3 bases had no gene match. The CDR3 sequence is 15 residues long. From germline, CDR1 is MDHEN and CDR2 SYDVKM. CDR3 sequence reads: CASSLGDRGTYEQYF. The CDR3 DNA reads as TGTGCCAGCAGTTTGGGGGACAGGGGGACCTACGAGCAGTACTTC. Full variable domain (rest looked up from reference TRBV28 and TRBJ2-7): DVKVTQSSRYLVKRTGEKVFLECVQDMDHENMFWYRQDPGLGLRLIYFSYDVKMKEKGDIPEGYSVSREKKERFSLILESASTNQTSMYLCASSLGDRGTYEQYFGPGTRLTVT.

The chain carries TRBV28 and TRBJ1-5, with a weak D call TRBD1 (5 bases). This CDR3 spans 14 amino acids. V was trimmed by 7 bases and J by 7 bases, leaving 17 bases between them. Germline V gene sequence: CDR1 MDHEN, CDR2 SYDVKM. The CDR3, as DNA: TGTGCCAGCACCTTCCTGGGGGGGTTCCAGCCCCAGCATTTT. Its translation is CASTFLGGFQPQHF.